This passage covers 30 T cell receptor beta chains from one sample sequenced in a study of blood T cell repertoires in COVID-19. TCRdb's copy holds only in-frame clones and misses some; the assay was immunoSEQ multiplex PCR. Of more than 300,000 clones listed, approximately 87% were seen once; the top ten hold under 6.5%. Material for sequencing was peripheral blood. These TCRs come from a woman in her forties or fifties with COVID-19, enrolled during active disease.

The rearrangement joins TRBV14 to TRBJ1-1; D not resolved. V dropped 2 bases and J dropped 0 bases, with 13 bases sitting between them. This CDR3 has 16 amino acids. Germline loops: CDR1 SGHDN, CDR2 FVKESK. The CDR3 protein is CASSQREFSVNTEAFF. The DNA for the CDR3 is TGTGCCAGCAGCCAACGGGAATTTTCGGTGAACACTGAAGCTTTCTTT.

This clone was detected only once. The rearrangement uses TRBV9 and TRBJ1-3; 7 nucleotides agree with TRBD1. The J segment lost 5 bases and the V segment lost 4 bases, leaving 9 bases of the junction unmatched. Germline CDR1 SGDLS, CDR2 YYNGEE. This CDR3 has 15 residues. The CDR3 sequence is CASSTQGSKRNTIYF. In DNA form, the CDR3 reads TGTGCCAGCAGCACACAGGGGAGTAAGAGAAACACCATATATTTT.

The chain combines TRBV5-1 with TRBJ2-5; the match to TRBD2 covers 12 bases. The V segment lost 2 bases and the J segment 5 bases; nucleotides outside the gene matches: 10. The CDR3 has 17 amino acids. Germline V gene lookup returns CDR1 SGHRS and CDR2 YFSETQ. The CDR3 region is CASSLGPSGRASETQYF. CDR3 sequence (DNA): TGCGCCAGCAGCTTAGGACCTAGCGGGAGGGCCTCGGAGACCCAGTACTTC. Drawing the rest from reference TRBV5-1 and TRBJ2-5, the complete variable domain is KAGVTQTPRYLIKTRGQQVTLSCSPISGHRSVSWYQQTPGQGLQFLFEYFSETQRNKGNFPGRFSGRQFSNSRSEMNVSTLELGDSALYLCASSLGPSGRASETQYFGPGTRLLVL.

The rearrangement uses TRBV28 and TRBJ2-5; 12 positions match TRBD2. The CDR3 has 19 amino acids. The V gene end was trimmed by 3 bases and the J gene end by 0 bases; junction bases not matched to a gene: 11. Germline CDR1 is MDHEN and CDR2 is SYDVKM. CDR3 in amino acids: CASSLDQTGLAGHQETQYF. As DNA, the CDR3 is TGTGCCAGCAGTTTGGACCAAACCGGACTAGCGGGACACCAAGAGACCCAGTACTTC.

The chain has TRBV15 and TRBJ1-2; D remains ambiguous. Germline-derived CDR1 and CDR2 are LNHNV and YYDKDF (reference sequence). Trimming took off 1 base at V and 3 bases at J, with 15 bases between the two ends. This CDR3 comprises 16 residues. The CDR3 is CATSRVSYGDDYGYTF. The CDR3, as DNA: TGTGCCACCAGCAGAGTCTCGTATGGAGACGACTATGGCTACACCTTC.

J is TRBJ2-1 and V is TRBV6-6; 8 nucleotides line up with TRBD2. Looked up from germline, CDR1 is MNHNY and CDR2 is SVGAGI (reference sequence). J was trimmed by 4 bases and V by 6 bases; bases with no gene match: 8. The CDR3 length is 15 residues. CDR3: CASSRLAGGYNEQFF. In DNA, the CDR3 is TGTGCCAGCAGCCGACTCGCGGGAGGTTACAATGAGCAGTTCTTC.

The chain carries TRBV6-2 or TRBV6-3 and TRBJ2-7; D may be TRBD1 (6 bases). With 2 bases removed from V and 3 bases from J, the gap between germline ends came to 11 bases. The CDR3 totals 14 residues. Germline CDR1 reads MNHEY; CDR2 reads SVGEGT. The chain's CDR3 is CASSYGDKSYEQYF. CDR3 nucleotides: TGTGCCAGCAGTTACGGGGACAAGAGCTACGAGCAGTACTTC.

The J gene is TRBJ1-4, the V gene TRBV6-5, with 10 positions matching TRBD1. Germline V CDR1 and CDR2: MNHEY, SVGAGI. The CDR3 has 14 amino acids. With 6 bases clipped from V and 7 bases from J, the junction kept 5 bases outside the gene matches. DNA of the CDR3: TGTGCCAGCAGACAGACAGGGGGCGGTGAAAAACTGTTTTTT. It encodes CASRQTGGGEKLFF.

The chain uses TRBV6-5 and TRBJ2-3, with 9 bases fitting TRBD2. The CDR3 runs to 15 residues. CDR1 is MNHEY and CDR2 is SVGAGI in the germline V gene. V lost 7 bases, J lost 1 base, and 6 bases stayed unmatched. The CDR3 loop reads CASTVAGVGTDTQYF. The CDR3 DNA follows: TGTGCCAGCACGGTAGCGGGAGTAGGCACAGATACGCAGTATTTT.

The V call is TRBV30, the J call TRBJ2-1, with a weak D call TRBD2 (5 bases). Looked up from germline, CDR1 is GTSNPN and CDR2 is SVGIG (reference sequence). The CDR3 has 11 amino acids. Trimming took 0 bases from V and 8 from J, leaving 5 bases between them. The CDR3 is CAWSVGDEQFF. CDR3 bases: TGTGCCTGGAGTGTGGGAGATGAGCAGTTCTTC. The complete variable domain, with remaining parts taken from reference TRBV30 and TRBJ2-1, reads SQTIHQWPATLVQPVGSPLSLECTVEGTSNPNLYWYRQAAGRGLQLLFYSVGIGQISSEVPQNLSASRPQDRQFILSSKKLLLSDSGFYLCAWSVGDEQFFGPGTRLTVL.

This clone turned up a few times. The chain is built from TRBV6-6 and TRBJ2-7; 9 bases are a match to TRBD2. V lost 2 bases to trimming and J lost 1 base; unmatched junction nucleotides: 6. Germline lookup yields CDR1 MNHNY and CDR2 SVGAGI (reference sequence). CDR3 length equals 16 residues. CDR3 in DNA: TGTGCCAGCAGTTACGTCCCGACTAGCGGATCCTACGAGCAGTACTTC. This codes for CASSYVPTSGSYEQYF.

In its sample, this clone was seen once. The chain employs TRBV7-9 and TRBJ2-2; the D gene is possibly TRBD1 (5 bases). V gave up 11 bases and J gave up 3 bases, with 16 bases separating them. The germline CDR1 and CDR2 sequences are SEHNR and FQNEAQ (reference sequence). The CDR3 runs 14 residues. CDR3 residues: CADQVDTYTGELFF. The CDR3, as DNA: TGTGCCGATCAGGTGGACACGTACACCGGGGAGCTGTTTTTT.

The J gene is TRBJ2-1, the V gene TRBV18; TRBD1 agrees at 7 bases. J was trimmed by 0 bases and V by 0 bases; bases with no gene match: 5. Germline assignment: CDR1 KGHSH and CDR2 LQKENI. This CDR3 region has 17 residues. The CDR3 is CASSPPGQMSSYNEQFF. CDR3 nucleotides: TGTGCCAGCTCACCACCGGGACAGATGAGCTCCTACAATGAGCAGTTCTTC.

The V and J genes are TRBV7-9 and TRBJ2-7; 7 nucleotides match TRBD2. Germline V CDR1 and CDR2: SEHNR, FQNEAQ (reference sequence). This CDR3 spans 15 amino acids. The junction had 12 bases not matched to a gene; V was cut back by 5 bases and J by 5 bases. The CDR3 DNA reads TGTGCCAGCAGCCCGACCGGGACTATTCGGAACGAGCAGTACTTC. Protein product: CASSPTGTIRNEQYF.

This chain links TRBV27 with TRBJ2-3; 7 bases line up with TRBD1. CDR1 MNHEY and CDR2 SMNVEV come from the germline V gene (reference sequence). J lost 0 bases, V lost 3 bases, and 3 bases had no gene match. The CDR3 loop spans 15 amino acids. In nucleotides, the CDR3 is TGTGCCAGCAGTTTCAGGACAGGAAGCACAGATACGCAGTATTTT. This translates into CASSFRTGSTDTQYF.

This rearrangement joins TRBV18 to TRBJ1-1; D is unclear. The CDR3 length is 16 residues. The germline gives CDR1 KGHSH, CDR2 LQKENI. V lost 3 bases and J 0 bases, leaving 14 bases between the germline ends. The CDR3 here is CASSPKRTGMNTEAFF. Here the CDR3 DNA reads TGTGCCAGCTCACCGAAACGGACGGGAATGAACACTGAAGCTTTCTTT.

The chain has TRBV19 and TRBJ1-2, with 10 bases matching TRBD1. Germline V gene data show CDR1 as LNHDA and CDR2 as SQIVND (reference sequence). This CDR3 has 18 amino acids. After removal of 4 bases from V and 2 bases from J, the junction contained 13 bases not matched to a gene. The DNA for the CDR3 is TGTGCCAGTAGTACCCCCGGGACAGGGGCCAGGTGGAACTATGGCTACACCTTC. Its translation is CASSTPGTGARWNYGYTF.

The genes are TRBV5-6 and TRBJ2-1; 13 bases are a match to TRBD2. V lost 4 bases, J lost 10 bases, and 8 bases stayed unmatched. The CDR3 consists of 15 residues. Looked up from germline, CDR1 is SGHDT and CDR2 is YYEEEE. The CDR3 DNA is TGTGCCAGCAGCATCCGGACTAGCGGGAGCGGGGAGCAGTTCTTC. Protein product: CASSIRTSGSGEQFF.

The chain combines TRBV25-1 with TRBJ2-5, with 9 bases that match TRBD1. Germline trimming cut 1 base from V and 6 bases from J; bases unmatched to any gene: 3. The CDR3 spans 14 residues. Germline-derived CDR1 and CDR2 are MGHDK and SYGVNS. The CDR3 coding sequence is TGTGCCAGCAGTGAATCTACAGGGGGCAAGACCCAGTACTTC. Translating gives CASSESTGGKTQYF. The full variable domain, its missing parts supplied by reference TRBV25-1 and TRBJ2-5, is EADIYQTPRYLVIGTGKKITLECSQTMGHDKMYWYQQDPGMELHLIHYSYGVNSTEKGDLSSESTVSRIRTEHFPLTLESARPSHTSQYLCASSESTGGKTQYFGPGTRLLVL.

The chain couples TRBV11-2 to TRBJ1-5; D perhaps matches TRBD1 (6 bases). The CDR3 runs to 15 residues. Trimming removed 4 bases from V and 2 bases from J, with 12 bases in between. CDR1 and CDR2 (germline): SGHAT, FQNNGV. The CDR3 nucleotides are TGTGCCAGCAGCTCAACGGGGGGCCGCAATCAGCCCCAGCATTTT. It specifies CASSSTGGRNQPQHF.

The CDR3 sequence is CASSSRDRGRVNQPQHF. The CDR3 DNA follows: TGTGCCAGCAGCTCCCGGGACAGGGGACGGGTCAATCAGCCCCAGCATTTT. The rearrangement joins TRBV5-8 to TRBJ1-5; TRBD1 aligns across 10 bases. V dropped 3 bases and J dropped 3; count of bases not matched to a gene: 9. The germline gives CDR1 SGHTS, CDR2 YDEGEE. The CDR3 extends over 17 amino acids.

This chain uses TRBV12-3 or TRBV12-4 with TRBJ2-7; maybe TRBD2 (6 bases). CDR3 length equals 13 residues. V was shortened by 7 bases and J by 2 bases, with 12 bases between the two germline ends. The chain's CDR3 is CASKSGATYEQYF. The DNA of the CDR3 is TGTGCCAGCAAATCGGGAGCGACCTACGAGCAGTACTTC.

The chain couples TRBV30 to TRBJ1-2; D remains ambiguous. Germline V gene lookup returns CDR1 GTSNPN and CDR2 SVGIG (reference sequence). This CDR3 comprises 14 residues. V lost 2 bases, J lost 7 bases, and 17 bases lay in between. The CDR3 loop is CAWSTDGRLGGYTF. The DNA for the CDR3 is TGTGCCTGGAGTACAGACGGGAGGTTAGGTGGCTACACCTTC.

This rearrangement joins TRBV7-6 to TRBJ2-6, with D tentatively TRBD1 (6 bases). The length of the CDR3 is 15 residues. The germline CDR1 and CDR2 sequences are SGHVS and FNYEAQ. Trimming left V 1 base short and J 2 bases short, with 6 bases between. CDR3 nucleotide sequence: TGTGCCAGCAGCTTAGAGGGGGCTGGGGCCAACGTCCTGACTTTC. This sequence encodes CASSLEGAGANVLTF.

CDR3 in amino acids: CSAPINYEQYF. CDR3 coding DNA: TGCAGTGCTCCTATAAACTACGAGCAGTACTTC. This chain connects TRBV20-1 to TRBJ2-7, with D unresolved. V lost 5 bases, J lost 3 bases, and 8 bases lay in between. CDR3 length: 11 residues. Germline V gene lookup returns CDR1 DFQATT and CDR2 SNEGSKA (reference sequence).

The rearrangement links TRBV28 to TRBJ2-7; 9 nucleotides line up with TRBD1. V lost 7 bases, J lost 5 bases, and 9 bases stayed unmatched. The length of the CDR3 is 14 residues. Germline V CDR1 and CDR2: MDHEN, SYDVKM. In DNA form, the CDR3 reads TGTGCCAGCACCCCGGACAGGGGAAGAAACGAGCAGTACTTC. Residues: CASTPDRGRNEQYF.

The gene calls are TRBV5-1 and TRBJ1-2, with 9 bases lining up with TRBD1. The trim removed 2 bases at V and 4 bases at J, leaving 9 bases unmatched. Germline CDR1 and CDR2: SGHRS and YFSETQ. The CDR3 contains 16 residues. CDR3 in DNA: TGCGCCAGCAGCTTCGGGACAGGGAACTTTGGCTATGGCTACACCTTC. This codes for CASSFGTGNFGYGYTF.

The V call is TRBV7-9, the J call TRBJ1-1; no reliable D call. The CDR3 runs to 16 residues. Between the trimmed V and J ends, which lost 1 base and 5 bases, there was a span of 17 bases. Germline-derived CDR1 and CDR2 are SEHNR and FQNEAQ (reference sequence). In DNA form, the CDR3 reads TGTGCCAGCAGCTTAGTAGGAGTGGTGTTCGGGACTGAAGCTTTCTTT. Protein product: CASSLVGVVFGTEAFF. Filled out from reference TRBV7-9 and TRBJ1-1, the complete variable domain reads DTGVSQNPRHKITKRGQNVTFRCDPISEHNRLYWYRQTLGQGPEFLTYFQNEAQLEKSRLLSDRFSAERPKGSFSTLEIQRTEQGDSAMYLCASSLVGVVFGTEAFFGQGTRLTVV.

The chain links TRBV7-9 to TRBJ1-2, with D uncertain. Looked up from germline, CDR1 is SEHNR and CDR2 is FQNEAQ (reference sequence). The CDR3 contains 16 residues. With 0 bases removed from V and 5 bases from J, the gap between germline ends came to 16 bases. The CDR3 loop reads CASSLAQRGGFYGYTF. In DNA form, the CDR3 reads TGTGCCAGCAGCTTAGCTCAGAGAGGCGGATTTTATGGCTACACCTTC.

This rearrangement joins TRBV3-1 (or the pseudogene TRBV3-2) to TRBJ2-3; D perhaps matches TRBD2 (5 bases). Germline V gives CDR1 LGHDT, CDR2 YNNKEL (reference sequence). Trimming took off 4 bases at V and 9 bases at J, with 23 bases between the two ends. CDR3 length: 16 residues. CDR3 DNA sequence: TGTGCCAGCAGCCCCCAACTAGATCCGGGCTCAGGCACGCAGTATTTT. It encodes CASSPQLDPGSGTQYF.